One and the same sample provided the 2 T cell receptor beta chains below, sequenced in a study of T cell responses to AZD1222 COVID-19 vaccine. The data were produced by immunoSEQ multiplex PCR, yet TCRdb's version contains in-frame clones alone and is incomplete. The profile shows approximately 140,000 clones, approximately 87% of them singletons. Material: peripheral blood, obtained 28 days after the second AZD1222 dose. Every receptor here comes from an adult who received the AZD1222 COVID-19 vaccine.

V is TRBV3-1 (or the pseudogene TRBV3-2) and J is TRBJ2-2; no definite D call. The V gene's germline CDR1 is LGHDT and CDR2 YNNKEL (reference sequence). The V end was cut by 2 bases, the J end by 4 bases, with 5 bases between. CDR3 length equals 13 residues. The DNA for the CDR3 is TGTGCCAGCAGCCAAAACCCCACCGGGGAGCTGTTTTTT. It encodes CASSQNPTGELFF.

The chain links TRBV6-2 or TRBV6-3 to TRBJ1-5; 11 nucleotides agree with TRBD1. Unmatched junction bases numbered 11, after V lost 3 bases and J lost 1 base. The CDR3 is 19 residues long. Germline V CDR1 and CDR2: MNHEY, SVGEGT. The CDR3 here is CASSYNLDRGQISNQPQHF. The CDR3 DNA is TGTGCCAGCAGTTATAACCTGGACAGGGGGCAAATAAGCAATCAGCCCCAGCATTTT.